Sequencing of this TCR beta chain was carried out in a study of CD8+CD57+ T cells in acquired aplastic anemia. At the level of the study: Sorting CD4+ and CD8+ cells gave DNA averaging 3.2 ug.

Both TCR beta VDJ combination and CDR3 sequence profiling were carried out. Genomic DNA was the template for this profiling. One entry per CDR3 protein results from TCRdb running MiXCR on the reads. The sample holds fewer than 70,000 distinct CDR3 sequences, approximately 50% seen once. This clonotype was found many times. CDR3 length: 14 amino acids. V lost 1 base and J 4 bases, leaving 7 bases between the germline ends. Germline CDR1 SGHTA, CDR2 FQGNSA. This receptor was obtained from a human donor in good health, serving as a control. The rearrangement links TRBV7-2 to TRBJ2-2; D is undetermined. The source material was sorted CD4+, CD8+, or CD8+CD57+ T cells (not recorded which) from PBMCs. CDR3 in DNA: TGTGCCAGCAGCTTAGTAACATCCACCGGGGAGCTGTTTTTT. The encoded protein is CASSLVTSTGELFF.